The 23 T cell receptor beta chains listed next were all sequenced from one sample in a study of T-cell reconstitution after alpha-beta-depleted transplantation in children (dated by TCRdb to between 2015 and 2016). Libraries were constructed by PCR. Sequenced using an Illumina HiSeq 2500. Molecular barcoding was employed in the preparation of TCR libraries, with unique molecular identifiers being used to normalize TCRbeta repertoire quantification. TCRdb's own reprocessing of the public reads used fastp at Q25 and MiXCR and kept productive beta chains. Each CDR3 protein appears once, grouped with its most common genes and DNA. The sample contains roughly 500,000 distinct CDR3 sequences, 32% of them found a single time. The ten largest clonotypes hold 2% to 3% of the sample. Sequences were derived from PBMCs from the stem cell graft donor, sampled from the stem cell graft. All receptors derive from a human donor who donated a stem cell graft to a child with aplastic anemia.

In its sample, this clonotype was seen a few times. The chain links TRBV19 to TRBJ1-1; 10 bases are shared with TRBD1. Germline V gene lookup returns CDR1 LNHDA and CDR2 SQIVND (reference sequence). The ends lost 6 bases at V and 1 base at J; junction bases unmatched: 2. This CDR3 contains 14 residues. The CDR3 spells CASRTGGWNTEAFF. The CDR3 DNA sequence: TGTGCCAGTAGGACAGGGGGCTGGAACACTGAAGCTTTCTTT.

Points on this clonotype: It is likely a read error, because the conserved phenylalanine at the end of the CDR3 is missing. This chain connects TRBV5-1 to TRBJ2-6; tentatively, D is TRBD1 (5 bases). Germline V CDR1 and CDR2: SGHRS, YFSETQ. V was trimmed by 5 bases and J by 0 bases, leaving 9 bases between them. The CDR3 spans 15 residues. CDR3 in DNA: TGCGCCAGCAGTCCTGGGGCCTCTGGGGCCAACGTCCTGACTTAC. As protein: CASSPGASGANVLTY.

The chain recombines TRBV6-5 with TRBJ2-1; D may be TRBD2 (5 bases). The CDR3 totals 14 residues. In germline, CDR1 is MNHEY, CDR2 SVGAGI. Between the trimmed V and J ends, which lost 0 bases and 6 bases, there was a span of 9 bases. The CDR3 sequence: CASSYSTTANEQFF. The CDR3, as DNA: TGTGCCAGCAGTTACTCGACTACGGCCAATGAGCAGTTCTTC.

The chain recombines TRBV29-1 with TRBJ2-2; 8 bases line up with TRBD2. This CDR3 is 14 amino acids long. The germline V gene has CDR1 SQVTM and CDR2 ANQGSEA. V lost 6 bases and J lost 6; bases outside the gene matches: 9. The CDR3 loop is CSVDSGKTPGELFF. The DNA of the CDR3 is TGCAGCGTGGATAGCGGGAAGACACCCGGGGAGCTGTTTTTT.

The chain carries TRBV5-5 and TRBJ1-3; D may be TRBD1 (6 bases). The length of the CDR3 is 16 residues. V lost 4 bases to trimming and J lost 0 bases, with 14 bases between them. Per germline, CDR1 SGHKS and CDR2 YYEKEE (reference sequence). As DNA, the CDR3 is TGTGCCAGCAGCCCTGATGGACAGACCTCTGGAAACACCATATATTTT. It translates to CASSPDGQTSGNTIYF.

The chain links TRBV9 to TRBJ1-1; D unclear. There are 15 residues in the CDR3. The germline V and J ends were trimmed by 1 base and 3 bases, with 13 bases remaining between them. Germline CDR1 is SGDLS and CDR2 is YYNGEE. The CDR3 DNA reads as TGTGCCAGCAGCGTACAACCCTCGTTCGACACTGAAGCTTTCTTT. Residues: CASSVQPSFDTEAFF.

The chain uses TRBV13 and TRBJ1-6; no firm D call. The CDR3 is 14 residues long. V shed 1 base and J shed 8 bases, with 9 bases lying between them. Germline-derived CDR1 and CDR2 are PRHDT and FYEKMQ (reference sequence). Written as DNA, the CDR3 is TGTGCCAGCAGCTTAGTTCAGGAAGATTCACCCCTCCACTTT. Translation gives CASSLVQEDSPLHF.

This clonotype was observed a few times. The V and J genes are TRBV10-3 and TRBJ2-1, with 16 bases identical to TRBD2. Unmatched junction bases numbered 9, after V lost 6 bases and J lost 7 bases. CDR1 is ENHRY and CDR2 is SYGVKD in the germline V gene. The CDR3 runs to 17 residues. DNA for the CDR3: TGTGCCATCAGCTTCTCTTCGGGACTAGCGGGAGGGAATGAGCAGTTCTTC. It specifies CAISFSSGLAGGNEQFF.

This clonotype was detected only a few times. This chain uses TRBV7-9 with TRBJ1-2; D gene ambiguous. Germline V gene sequence: CDR1 SEHNR, CDR2 FQNEAQ (reference sequence). Deletions cut 4 bases from V and 0 bases from J, with 12 bases between. This CDR3 region has 15 residues. This chain's CDR3 is CASSSGRKANYGYTF. CDR3 nucleotide sequence: TGTGCCAGCAGCTCCGGACGGAAGGCTAACTATGGCTACACCTTC.

This clonotype was detected a few times. J is TRBJ2-1 and V is TRBV6-1; D may be TRBD2 (6 bases). This CDR3 contains 16 residues. Trimming shortened V by 4 bases and J by 6 bases, and 19 bases separated the two germline ends. Germline CDR1 MNHNS, CDR2 SASEGT. The CDR3 here is CASSGFGRVAGNEQFF. Written as DNA, the CDR3 is TGTGCCAGCAGTGGCTTCGGGAGAGTCGCAGGCAATGAGCAGTTCTTC.

The J gene is TRBJ2-1, the V gene TRBV10-3, with a possible D match to TRBD2 (5 bases). Deletions cut 8 bases from V and 1 base from J, with 6 bases between. This CDR3 is 12 amino acids long. The germline V gene has CDR1 ENHRY and CDR2 SYGVKD. This chain's CDR3 is CAIGGSYNEQFF. The CDR3 region has the DNA TGTGCCATCGGAGGTTCCTACAATGAGCAGTTCTTC.

The genes are TRBV12-3 or TRBV12-4 and TRBJ2-1; 9 bases align to TRBD2. This CDR3 is built from 16 residues. Losses at the gene ends were 5 bases for V and 3 bases for J; bases not matched to a gene: 8. CDR3 amino acids: CASSVSGSPVYNEQFF. Written as DNA, the CDR3 is TGTGCCAGCAGTGTTAGCGGGAGTCCGGTCTACAATGAGCAGTTCTTC.

The J gene is TRBJ2-1, the V gene TRBV27, with 8 nucleotides matching TRBD2. The J segment lost 4 bases and the V segment lost 7 bases, leaving 9 bases of the junction unmatched. The CDR3 covers 15 residues. The germline V gene has CDR1 MNHEY and CDR2 SMNVEV (reference sequence). Here the CDR3 DNA reads TGTGCCAGCAATCGGGGTAGCGGGATTTACAATGAGCAGTTCTTC. Its translation is CASNRGSGIYNEQFF.

V is TRBV25-1 and J is TRBJ2-7, with 7 bases lining up with TRBD1. This CDR3 is built from 14 residues. The germline V gene encodes CDR1 MGHDK and CDR2 SYGVNS. The V gene end was trimmed by 1 base and the J gene end by 3 bases; junction bases not matched to a gene: 3. Here the CDR3 DNA reads TGTGCCAGCAGTGAATGGGACAGAAACTACGAGCAGTACGTC. It specifies CASSEWDRNYEQYV.

The rearrangement links TRBV20-1 to TRBJ2-3, with 9 bases fitting TRBD2. V shed 5 bases and J 4 bases; nucleotides not matched to a gene: 10. The CDR3 covers 15 residues. CDR1 DFQATT and CDR2 SNEGSKA come from the germline V gene (reference sequence). The CDR3 reads CSAPRGSGSPDTQYF. CDR3 nucleotides: TGCAGTGCTCCTCGGGGTAGCGGGAGCCCAGATACGCAGTATTTT.

The chain is built from TRBV28 and TRBJ1-5; 8 nucleotides agree with TRBD1. The CDR3 spans 14 residues. The germline gives CDR1 MDHEN, CDR2 SYDVKM. The V segment lost 11 bases and the J segment 1 base; nucleotides outside the gene matches: 7. CDR3 nucleotides: TGTGCCGGCATATGGGACAGGAGCAATCAGCCCCAGCATTTT. It encodes CAGIWDRSNQPQHF.

This clonotype was counted a few times. The chain links TRBV28 to TRBJ2-1; 9 nucleotides match TRBD1. Looked up from germline, CDR1 is MDHEN and CDR2 is SYDVKM. V lost 2 bases, J lost 7 bases, and 9 bases stayed unmatched. CDR3 size: 16 residues. The CDR3 loop is CASSLVMDRGRNEQFF. The CDR3, as DNA: TGTGCCAGCAGTTTAGTAATGGACAGGGGTAGGAATGAGCAGTTCTTC.

V usage is TRBV20-1 and J usage is TRBJ1-6, with 8 bases fitting TRBD1. Trimming took 6 bases from V and 7 from J; bases not matched to a gene: 11. The CDR3 covers 15 residues. Germline CDR1 is DFQATT and CDR2 is SNEGSKA (reference sequence). As DNA, the CDR3 is TGCAGTGCCCGAGGACAGGGTCTAAAAAATTCACCCCTCCACTTT. Translating it yields CSARGQGLKNSPLHF.

The chain has TRBV19 and TRBJ1-4; D may be TRBD1 (6 bases). Germline V gene data show CDR1 as LNHDA and CDR2 as SQIVND (reference sequence). The CDR3 consists of 15 residues. The ends were cut back, 4 bases at V and 3 bases at J, with 12 bases in the middle. CDR3 in amino acids: CASSSRDKSNEKLFF. The CDR3 DNA sequence: TGTGCCAGTAGTAGCCGGGACAAGTCTAATGAAAAACTGTTTTTT.

This clonotype has just a few counts. V is TRBV12-3 or TRBV12-4 and J is TRBJ2-2; tentative D call: TRBD1 (5 bases). The CDR3 is 17 residues long. V lost 5 bases and J lost 4, with 20 bases in between. CDR3: CASSPRVGLHGTGELFF. DNA for the CDR3: TGTGCCAGCAGTCCCCGGGTGGGGCTCCACGGCACCGGGGAGCTGTTTTTT.

A few counts support this clonotype. The CDR3 sequence: CSALGMNSPLHF. The CDR3 DNA sequence: TGCAGTGCTCTCGGGATGAATTCACCCCTCCACTTT. The V and J genes are TRBV20-1 and TRBJ1-6; no clear D gene. CDR1 is DFQATT, CDR2 SNEGSKA, per germline (reference sequence). This CDR3 is built from 12 residues. The germline V and J ends were trimmed by 5 bases and 7 bases, with 9 bases remaining between them.

This clonotype is a singleton in its sample. The rearrangement links TRBV15 to TRBJ2-7; no clear D. This CDR3 is 11 amino acids long. V gave up 4 bases and J gave up 9 bases, with 10 bases separating them. The germline CDR1 and CDR2 sequences are LNHNV and YYDKDF (reference sequence). CDR3 nucleotides: TGTGCCACCAGCAACCGGGCTGGGCAGTACGTC. Protein: CATSNRAGQYV.

This clonotype was seen a handful of times. The chain is built from TRBV5-1 and TRBJ1-1; D not certain. With 3 bases removed from V and 2 bases from J, the gap between germline ends came to 14 bases. There are 15 residues in the CDR3. Germline V gene data show CDR1 as SGHRS and CDR2 as YFSETQ. This CDR3 reads CASSSGRRHNTEAFF. In nucleotides, the CDR3 is TGCGCCAGCAGCTCAGGACGCAGGCATAACACTGAAGCTTTCTTT.